Detailed here is one T cell receptor beta chain. Its antigen remains unidentified. This record belongs to a study of human T cells and chemical hapten exposure. About the research overall: A 2 cm by 2 cm inner upper arm patch received 2% DPC for sensitization. All patients underwent weekly scalp dosing with diphenylcyclopropenone for the full roughly 22-week study.

TCRdb recomputed calls from the RACE reads with MiXCR, one row per CDR3 protein. The sample lists about 380,000 distinct CDR3 sequences, 4% to 6% occurring once. The time point is: pre-sensitization, week 0. Treatment reported: therapeutic diphenylcyclopropenone sensitization with weekly scalp DPC. V dropped 9 bases and J dropped 7 bases, with 19 bases sitting between them. The CDR3 is made up of 13 amino acids. General study findings and limits: The immune response of these alopecia patients might not match healthy individuals'. The number of TCRs above 1 in 1000 frequency did not change after DPC sensitization.

The sequencing here drew on whole blood, taken in connection with sensitization to the hapten diphenylcyclopropenone (DPC). The TCR comes from a woman aged 45-65 years with alopecia areata. Some clones in this sample may be carry-over from other donors' samples. The chain joins TRBV12-3 or TRBV12-4 to TRBJ2-7, with D unresolved. The CDR3 DNA is TGTGCCAGTAGGGCCTCGCTCTACGGGGAGCAGTACTTC. It specifies CASRASLYGEQYF.